This TCR beta chain was found in a study of shared T cell receptors in the human thymus. Germline V gives CDR1 SGHNT, CDR2 YYREEE (reference sequence). The V gene lost 5 bases and the J gene lost 0 bases, with 15 bases spanning the gap. CDR3 length: 15 amino acids. Assay: immunoSEQ multiplex PCR; the TCRdb copy retains only in-frame clones and omits some. This sample has about 660,000 clones; 70% to 90% occur once, and the top ten carry more than 0.009%. The same data also went into a second study, on human thymus T cells. This second report adds: Gene usage for V and J segments appeared biased in thymic and blood repertoires.

The receptor's source is a boy younger than two with a congenital heart defect. The sample was thymocytes. V is TRBV5-4 and J is TRBJ2-7; D gene ambiguous. This CDR3 reads CASSPDKKSSYEQYF. DNA for the CDR3: TGTGCCAGCAGTCCCGACAAGAAAAGCTCCTACGAGCAGTACTTC. The full variable domain, completed using reference TRBV5-4 and TRBJ2-7, is ETGVTQSPTHLIKTRGQQVTLRCSSQSGHNTVSWYQQALGQGPQFIFQYYREEENGRGNFPPRFSGLQFPNYSSELNVNALELDDSALYLCASSPDKKSSYEQYFGPGTRLTVT.